The rows below give T cell receptor beta chains drawn from one sample of a study of T cells in Graves' hyperthyroidism and ophthalmopathy. TCRdb re-derived calls from the multiplex PCR reads in MiXCR, one entry per CDR3 protein. This table holds about 420,000 distinct CDR3 sequences, roughly 15% found once. Specimen: blood. These receptors all stem from a woman aged 18 to 35 with Graves' hyperthyroidism. The CDR3 runs from the conserved cysteine through the conserved F or W. The order of the fields is CDR3 length, J gene, clone size, D gene, V gene, CDR3 DNA, CDR3 protein. A D gene is named only where the DNA matches it firmly. Some rows have no size entry. The others give once, few or many, or a class for an expanded clone.

>16|TRBJ2-2|many|-|TRBV10-3
TGTGCCATCAGTGAGTCGGCTAGCCTCGTTACCGGGGAGCTGTTTTTT
CAISESASLVTGELFF
>17|TRBJ2-1|many|TRBD2|TRBV11-1
TGTGCCAGCAGCTCGACTAGCGGGAGGCTAACACACAATGAGCAGTTCTTC
CASSSTSGRLTHNEQFF
>16|TRBJ2-1|-|TRBD1|TRBV9
TGTGCCAGCAGTTACCACCGGGACAGGGACTACAATGAGCAGTTCTTC
CASSYHRDRDYNEQFF
>13|TRBJ2-7|many|-|TRBV12-3/TRBV12-4
TGTGCCAGCAGTTTAAGAGGTGCGGGCGAGCAGTACTTC
CASSLRGAGEQYF
>12|TRBJ2-1|many|-|TRBV10-3
TGTGCCATCAGTGCGATCCAGGATGAGCAGTTCTTC
CAISAIQDEQFF
>14|TRBJ2-1|-|TRBD1|TRBV27
TGTGCCAGCCTAGGACAGGGTTTTTCCAATGAGCAGTTCTTC
CASLGQGFSNEQFF
>15|TRBJ2-2|many|TRBD1|TRBV12-3/TRBV12-4
TGTGCCAGCAGCAGACAGGGCCCGGACACCGGGGAGCTGTTTTTT
CASSRQGPDTGELFF
>16|TRBJ2-7|many|TRBD1|TRBV28
TGTGCCAGCAGTGTACTCTCCGGGACAGACACCTACGAGCAGTACTTC
CASSVLSGTDTYEQYF
>15|TRBJ2-3|-|TRBD1|TRBV4-1
TGCGCCAGCAGGGACAGGGGTGGAACCACAGATACGCAGTATTTT
CASRDRGGTTDTQYF
>15|TRBJ1-5|many|TRBD1|TRBV27
TGTGCCAGCAGTCCTAGGGGGACAGGAGATCAGCCCCAGCATTTT
CASSPRGTGDQPQHF
>12|TRBJ1-1|many|-|TRBV5-1
TGCGCCAGCAGAATAGGGTACACTGAAGCTTTCTTT
CASRIGYTEAFF
>14|TRBJ2-3|many|-|TRBV12-3/TRBV12-4
TGTGCCAGCGAGAGGGAGGCGGTCACAGATACGCAGTATTTT
CASEREAVTDTQYF
>14|TRBJ2-7|few|TRBD1|TRBV5-6
TGTGCCAGCAGCCGGACAGGGGTCTTCCACGAGCAGTACTTC
CASSRTGVFHEQYF
>13|TRBJ2-7|many|-|TRBV20-1
TGCAGTGCTAGCAAGCCCTCCTCGGGAGAGCAGTACTTC
CSASKPSSGEQYF
>14|TRBJ1-1|many|-|TRBV28
TGTGCCAGCAGTTGGTCAGCAGGGGTGGGTGAAGCTTTCTTT
CASSWSAGVGEAFF
>18|TRBJ2-7|many|-|TRBV19
TGTGCCAGTAGTATAGAGCTCATCGTTACAGGGGACGGGGGCGAGCAGTACTTC
CASSIELIVTGDGGEQYF
>16|TRBJ1-3|few|-|TRBV7-2
TGTGCCAGCAGCTTAGATCCGGCGGGCTCTGGAAACACCATATATTTT
CASSLDPAGSGNTIYF
>15|TRBJ1-6|many|TRBD1|TRBV20-1
TGCAGTGCTAGAAACCCGACAGGGGGCACTTCACCCCTCCACTTT
CSARNPTGGTSPLHF
>14|TRBJ2-7|few|TRBD2|TRBV5-1
TGCGCCAGCAGCCAAGCGGGACTAGCCTACGAGCAGTACTTC
CASSQAGLAYEQYF
>10|TRBJ1-1|many|-|TRBV6-1
TGTGCCACGAGCAGGGAGGTGGCTTTCTTT
CATSREVAFF
>16|TRBJ2-6|few|-|TRBV5-1
TGCGCCAGCAGCTTGGGGGAGAGCTCTGGGGCCAACGTCCTGACTTTC
CASSLGESSGANVLTF
>17|TRBJ1-1|-|-|TRBV16
TGTGCCAGCAGCCAATTTTCCGGGAGTAGTAAGGACACTGAAGCTTTCTTT
CASSQFSGSSKDTEAFF
>11|TRBJ2-2|few|-|TRBV27
TGTGCCAGCAGTTTATACGGGGAGCTGTTTTTT
CASSLYGELFF
>19|TRBJ2-1|-|TRBD2|TRBV27
TGTGCCAGCAGTTTACGACCTACTTGGACTAGCGGGAGTAACGATGAGCAGTTCTTC
CASSLRPTWTSGSNDEQFF
>14|TRBJ1-5|many|TRBD1|TRBV28
TGTGCCAGCAGACCAGGGGGACCCAATCAGCCCCAGCATTTT
CASRPGGPNQPQHF
>16|TRBJ2-3|many|-|TRBV10-3
TGTGCCATCAGTGAGTCTACGAGGGTCCGCACAGATACGCAGTATTTT
CAISESTRVRTDTQYF
>16|TRBJ2-7|many|TRBD2|TRBV11-2
TGTGCCAGCAGCTTAGGAGTCCTAGCGGGAATCTACGAGCAGTACTTC
CASSLGVLAGIYEQYF